This T cell receptor (beta chain) is drawn from a study of blood T cell repertoires in COVID-19. Per the original methods: Amplification with reference gene primers provided the estimates of nucleated cell counts. Clones were read by immunoSEQ multiplex PCR, and TCRdb kept only the in-frame ones, dropping some. V and J calls and clone size are as listed in that table; D and trimming were resolved from the DNA. The sample records about 290,000 clones, roughly 86% being singletons. The germline V gene has CDR1 LNHDA and CDR2 SQIVND (reference sequence). J lost 1 base, V lost 5 bases, and 1 base had no gene match. CDR3 length: 14 residues.

Sample: peripheral blood. The gene calls are TRBV19 and TRBJ1-1; the match to TRBD1 covers 10 bases. This TCR came from a woman aged 25 to 39 with COVID-19, enrolled during active disease. The DNA for the CDR3 is TGTGCCAGTAGTTGGACAGGGGGGAACACTGAAGCTTTCTTT. This gives the protein CASSWTGGNTEAFF.